The clone carrying this T cell receptor (beta chain) has a handful of counts. Its antigen is as yet unknown. The data were taken from a study of cytomegalovirus exposure and HLA in healthy donors. Turning to the study itself: Sequencing of approximately 190 million T cells in an earlier analysis found around 100 million unique TCR beta sequences.

CDR3 length equals 13 residues. CDR1 and CDR2 from the germline V gene are SGHVS and FNYEAQ. The germline V and J ends were trimmed by 1 base and 1 base, with 4 bases remaining between them. The primer mix had 60 Vbeta and 13 Jbeta primers. Profiling relied on immunoSEQ multiplex PCR, and the TCRdb table lists in-frame clones only, not all of them. The sample has 120,000 to 150,000 clones, about 78% seen once. All the people who gave samples were healthy bone marrow donors. General study results and limits: Within an earlier analysis, most TCR beta V segments proved productive either about 87% or about 30% of the time.

The V call is TRBV7-6, the J call TRBJ1-1; D is unresolved. This TCR came from a male donor in good health and CMV-seronegative. Sequenced: PBMCs. This chain's CDR3 is CASSLGRNTEAFF. The CDR3 DNA reads as TGTGCCAGCAGCTTAGGCAGGAACACTGAAGCTTTCTTT.